Sequencing of this T cell receptor (beta chain) was carried out in a study of cytomegalovirus exposure and HLA in healthy donors. V was trimmed by 5 bases and J by 1 base, leaving 16 bases between them. Per germline, CDR1 SGHTA and CDR2 FQGNSA. The CDR3 spans 16 residues. As to this clone: Its specificity is unknown.

Though probably carrying unrecorded immune exposures, donors were nominally healthy at sampling. Study results and limitations: Testing in vitro showed a few CMV-associated chains specific for CMV antigens.

This PCR relied on a set of 60 Vbeta primers and 13 Jbeta primers. TCRdb's table, derived via immunoSEQ multiplex PCR, lists solely in-frame clones and lacks some. The repertoire consists of over 100,000 clones, with around 73% occurring once and the leading ten covering 1.3% to 1.5%. The source is a female donor in good health and CMV-seronegative. Sequenced sample: PBMCs. The rearrangement joins TRBV7-2 to TRBJ2-3, with a possible D match to TRBD1 (6 bases). CDR3 bases: TGTGCCAGCAGCGCAGTCGTCGGACAGCGCACAGATACGCAGTATTTT. This encodes CASSAVVGQRTDTQYF.